These T cell receptor beta chains were read from a single sample in a study of blood T cell repertoires in COVID-19. Using immunoSEQ multiplex PCR, the repertoire was profiled, and TCRdb retains in-frame clones only, with some absent. Of about 290,000 clones in the sample, around four fifths are singletons; the top ten hold 4.1%. Sequenced: peripheral blood. These receptor sequences come from a woman between 45 and 60 years old with active or convalescent COVID-19. CDR3s include the opening cysteine and the closing phenylalanine or tryptophan. Size is omitted from some rows. Given values are once, few, many or a class for expanded clones.

j_call,clone_size,cdr3_length,v_call,cdr3_aa
TRBJ2-6,.,16,TRBV10-3,CAIKVRGFAGANVLTF
TRBJ1-1,.,13,TRBV28,CASRTGGNTEAFF
TRBJ2-5,.,14,TRBV30,CAWSVGRGVETQYF
TRBJ1-1,once,14,TRBV11-2,CASSLTDQGTEAFF
TRBJ1-2,.,14,TRBV5-4,CASTPLSGGDGYTF
TRBJ1-1,.,14,TRBV2,CASNGQGSVTEAFF
TRBJ2-7,once,14,TRBV5-1,CASSGGASGSEQYF
TRBJ2-2,.,15,TRBV11-3,CASSLGRGRTGELFF
TRBJ1-1,.,17,TRBV5-4,CASSPLQGGGLNTEAFF
TRBJ2-1,.,14,TRBV6-6,CASSYPGGPLEQFF
TRBJ2-2,.,14,TRBV5-1,CASSPGTNPGELFF
TRBJ2-3,.,15,TRBV19,CASSPGLAGTDTQYF
TRBJ1-2,.,15,TRBV30,CAWSGVRDRDYGYTF
TRBJ2-5,.,12,TRBV18,CASSSLQETQYF
TRBJ2-2,.,13,TRBV29-1,CSALDSETGELFF
TRBJ1-1,.,15,TRBV4-1,CASSQVWTVNTEAFF
TRBJ2-7,once,14,TRBV19,CASSVRDYGSEQYF
TRBJ2-3,.,15,TRBV6-5,CASRGGTGVTDTQYF
TRBJ2-1,.,16,TRBV28,CASSLSWSGVNNEQFF
TRBJ2-1,.,15,TRBV3-1/TRBV3-2,CASSQPGLAMNEQFF
TRBJ1-1,.,15,TRBV11-2,CASSRSRGTLTEAFF
TRBJ2-2,.,18,TRBV7-9,CASSTGASTSGSTGELFF
TRBJ2-7,.,14,TRBV19,CASSREGQGYEQYF
TRBJ2-4,.,13,TRBV29-1,CSATILAKNIQYF
TRBJ1-4,.,15,TRBV21-1,CASSKGDRGSEKLFF
TRBJ2-1,few,15,TRBV9,CASRREGGSYNEQFF
TRBJ2-7,.,14,TRBV5-6,CASSKGLANYEQYF
TRBJ1-1,.,15,TRBV11-2,CASSLGQGLNTEAFF
TRBJ2-1,once,14,TRBV29-1,CSVVSGSSYNEQFF
TRBJ1-5,.,12,TRBV19,CASSIERQPQHF
TRBJ2-3,.,16,TRBV10-1,CASSESRGIRTDTQYF
TRBJ1-1,.,14,TRBV18,CASSPTGGRTEAFF
TRBJ2-7,.,15,TRBV7-8,CASSLDRGPAYEQYF
TRBJ2-1,.,13,TRBV11-3,CASSVAPDSEQFF
TRBJ1-5,few,16,TRBV4-1,CASSRLDSGSNQPQHF
TRBJ1-2,.,12,TRBV12-3/TRBV12-4,CASSLETGRYTF
TRBJ2-3,.,15,TRBV19,CASSGLAGGTDTQYF
TRBJ2-3,.,15,TRBV7-2,CASSQSGTRTDTQYF
TRBJ2-3,.,15,TRBV29-1,CSVIIAGTSTDTQYF
TRBJ1-6,.,14,TRBV2,CASNNRVANSPLHF
TRBJ2-2,once,17,TRBV10-3,CAISEPISGRGTGELFF